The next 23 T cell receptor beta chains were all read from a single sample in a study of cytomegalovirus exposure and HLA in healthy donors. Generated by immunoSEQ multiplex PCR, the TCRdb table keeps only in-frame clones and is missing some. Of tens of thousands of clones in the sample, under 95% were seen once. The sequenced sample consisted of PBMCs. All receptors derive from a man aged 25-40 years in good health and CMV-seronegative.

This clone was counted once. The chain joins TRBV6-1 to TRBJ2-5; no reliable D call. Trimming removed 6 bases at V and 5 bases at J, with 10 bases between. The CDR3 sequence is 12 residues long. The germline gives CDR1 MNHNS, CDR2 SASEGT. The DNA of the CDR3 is TGTGCCAGCAGGCGGCTTTTGGAGACCCAGTACTTC. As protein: CASRRLLETQYF.

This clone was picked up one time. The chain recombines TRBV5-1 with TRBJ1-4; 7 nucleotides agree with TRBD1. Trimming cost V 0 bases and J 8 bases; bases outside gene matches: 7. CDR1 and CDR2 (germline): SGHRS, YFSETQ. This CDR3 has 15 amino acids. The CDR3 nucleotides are TGCGCCAGCAGCTTGGATAAGGGGGCAAGGGAAAAACTGTTTTTT. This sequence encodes CASSLDKGAREKLFF.

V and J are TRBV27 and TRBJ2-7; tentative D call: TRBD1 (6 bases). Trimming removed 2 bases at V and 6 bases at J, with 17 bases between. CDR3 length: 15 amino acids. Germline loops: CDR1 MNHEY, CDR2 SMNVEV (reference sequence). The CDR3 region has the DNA TGTGCCAGCAGTTTACAGACAGGTCTTTTAGCCGAGCAGTACTTC. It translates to CASSLQTGLLAEQYF.

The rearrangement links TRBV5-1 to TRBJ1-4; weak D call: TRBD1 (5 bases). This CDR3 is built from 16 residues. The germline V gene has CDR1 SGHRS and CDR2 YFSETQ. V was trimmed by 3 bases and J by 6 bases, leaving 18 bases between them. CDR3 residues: CASSSATFPGDEKLFF. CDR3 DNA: TGCGCCAGCAGCTCGGCTACCTTCCCGGGGGATGAAAAACTGTTTTTT.

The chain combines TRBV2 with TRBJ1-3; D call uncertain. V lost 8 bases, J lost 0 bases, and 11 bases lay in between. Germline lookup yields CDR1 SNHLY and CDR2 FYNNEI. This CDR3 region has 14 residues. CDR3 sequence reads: CASEGETSGNTIYF. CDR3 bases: TGTGCCAGCGAGGGAGAGACCTCTGGAAACACCATATATTTT.

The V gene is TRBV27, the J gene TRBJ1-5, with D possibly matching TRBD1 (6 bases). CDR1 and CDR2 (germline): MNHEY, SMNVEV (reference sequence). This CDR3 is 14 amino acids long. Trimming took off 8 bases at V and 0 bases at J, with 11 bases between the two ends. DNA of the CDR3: TGTGCCAGCTGGACAGCCCCTAGCAATCAGCCCCAGCATTTT. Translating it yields CASWTAPSNQPQHF.

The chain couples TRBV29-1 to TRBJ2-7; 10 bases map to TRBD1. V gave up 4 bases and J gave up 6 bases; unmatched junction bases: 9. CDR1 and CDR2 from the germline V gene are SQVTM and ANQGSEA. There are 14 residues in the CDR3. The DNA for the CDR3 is TGCAGCGTTGCCTCCGGGACAGGGGAGCTCGAGCAGTACTTC. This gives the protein CSVASGTGELEQYF.

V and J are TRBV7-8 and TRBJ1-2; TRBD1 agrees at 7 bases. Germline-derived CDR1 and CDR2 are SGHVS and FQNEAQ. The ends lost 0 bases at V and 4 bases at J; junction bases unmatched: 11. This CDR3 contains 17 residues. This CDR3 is CASSLALYRTGSYGYTF. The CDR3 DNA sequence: TGTGCCAGCAGCTTAGCGTTATATAGGACAGGAAGCTATGGCTACACCTTC.

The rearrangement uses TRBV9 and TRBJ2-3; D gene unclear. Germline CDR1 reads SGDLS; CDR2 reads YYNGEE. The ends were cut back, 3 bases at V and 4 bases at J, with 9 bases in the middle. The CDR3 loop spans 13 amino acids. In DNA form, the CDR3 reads TGTGCCAGCAGCGCCATCGGTCCAGATACGCAGTATTTT. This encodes CASSAIGPDTQYF.

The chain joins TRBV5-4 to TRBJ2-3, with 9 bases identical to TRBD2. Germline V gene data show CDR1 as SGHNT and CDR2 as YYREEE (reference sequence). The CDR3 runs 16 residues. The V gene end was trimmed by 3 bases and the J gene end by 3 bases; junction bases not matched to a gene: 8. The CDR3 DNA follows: TGTGCCAGCAGCTCTGGACTAGCGTCGGTTACAGATACGCAGTATTTT. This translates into CASSSGLASVTDTQYF. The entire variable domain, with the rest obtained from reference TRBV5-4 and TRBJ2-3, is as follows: ETGVTQSPTHLIKTRGQQVTLRCSSQSGHNTVSWYQQALGQGPQFIFQYYREEENGRGNFPPRFSGLQFPNYSSELNVNALELDDSALYLCASSSGLASVTDTQYFGPGTRLTVL.

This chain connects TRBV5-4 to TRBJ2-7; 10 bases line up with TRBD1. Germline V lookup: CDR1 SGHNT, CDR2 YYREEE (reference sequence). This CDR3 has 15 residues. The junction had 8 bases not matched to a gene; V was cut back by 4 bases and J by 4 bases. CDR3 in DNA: TGTGCCAGCAGCGCAACTGACAGGGGGCGGTACGAGCAGTACTTC. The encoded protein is CASSATDRGRYEQYF.

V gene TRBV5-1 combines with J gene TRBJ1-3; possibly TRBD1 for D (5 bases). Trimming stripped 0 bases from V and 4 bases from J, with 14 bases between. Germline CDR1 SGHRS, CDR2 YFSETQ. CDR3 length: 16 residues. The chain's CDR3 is CASSLGSGGSGNTIYF. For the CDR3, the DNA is TGCGCCAGCAGCTTGGGGTCCGGGGGGAGCGGAAACACCATATATTTT.

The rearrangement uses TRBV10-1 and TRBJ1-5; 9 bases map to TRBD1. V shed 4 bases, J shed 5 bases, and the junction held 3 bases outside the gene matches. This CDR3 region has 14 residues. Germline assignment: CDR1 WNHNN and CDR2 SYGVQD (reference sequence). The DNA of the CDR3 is TGCGCCAGCAGTGGACAGGGGGTTGATCAGCCCCAGCATTTT. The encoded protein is CASSGQGVDQPQHF.

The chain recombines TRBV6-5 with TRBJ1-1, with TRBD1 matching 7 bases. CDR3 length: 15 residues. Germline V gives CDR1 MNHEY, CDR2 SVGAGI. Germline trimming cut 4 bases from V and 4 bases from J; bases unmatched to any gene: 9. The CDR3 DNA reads TGTGCCAGCAGTTCCAACAGGGGCGTGGTCACTGAAGCTTTCTTT. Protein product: CASSSNRGVVTEAFF.

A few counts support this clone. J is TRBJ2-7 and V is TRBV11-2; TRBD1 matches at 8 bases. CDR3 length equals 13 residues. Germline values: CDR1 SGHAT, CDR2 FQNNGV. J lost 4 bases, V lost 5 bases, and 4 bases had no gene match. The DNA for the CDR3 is TGTGCCAGCAGCCCGGACAGGGCATACGAGCAGTACTTC. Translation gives CASSPDRAYEQYF.

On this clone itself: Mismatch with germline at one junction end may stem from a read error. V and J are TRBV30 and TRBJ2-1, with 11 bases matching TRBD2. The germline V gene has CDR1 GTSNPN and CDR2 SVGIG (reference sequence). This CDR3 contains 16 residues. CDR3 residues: CAWSALAGGRYNGQFF. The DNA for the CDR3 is TGTGCCTGGAGTGCGCTAGCGGGAGGCCGTTACAATGGGCAGTTCTTC.

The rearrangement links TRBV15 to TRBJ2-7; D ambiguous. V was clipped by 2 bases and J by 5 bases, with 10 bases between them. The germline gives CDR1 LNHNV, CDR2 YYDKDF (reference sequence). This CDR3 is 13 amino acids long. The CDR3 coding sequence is TGTGCCACCAGCAGACCGCTAAGTAACGAGCAGTACTTC. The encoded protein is CATSRPLSNEQYF.

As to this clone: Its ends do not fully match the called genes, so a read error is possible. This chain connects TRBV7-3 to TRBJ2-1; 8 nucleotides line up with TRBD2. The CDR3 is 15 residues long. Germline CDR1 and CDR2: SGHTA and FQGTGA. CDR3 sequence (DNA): TGTGCCAGCAGTTTAAGCGGGGGCTCCTACAATGAGCAGTTCTTC. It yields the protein CASSLSGGSYNEQFF.

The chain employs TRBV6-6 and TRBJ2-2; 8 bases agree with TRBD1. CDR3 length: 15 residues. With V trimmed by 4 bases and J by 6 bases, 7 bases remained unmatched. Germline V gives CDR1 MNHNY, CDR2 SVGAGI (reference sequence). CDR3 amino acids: CASSWGQEGAGELFF. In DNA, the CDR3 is TGTGCCAGCAGTTGGGGACAGGAGGGAGCCGGGGAGCTGTTTTTT.

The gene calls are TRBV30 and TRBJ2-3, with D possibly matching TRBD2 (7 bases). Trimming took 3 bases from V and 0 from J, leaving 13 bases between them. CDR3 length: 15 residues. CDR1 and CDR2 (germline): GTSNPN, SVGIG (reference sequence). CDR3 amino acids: CAWSTQGGSTDTQYF. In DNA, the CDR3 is TGTGCCTGGAGCACACAGGGAGGGAGCACAGATACGCAGTATTTT.

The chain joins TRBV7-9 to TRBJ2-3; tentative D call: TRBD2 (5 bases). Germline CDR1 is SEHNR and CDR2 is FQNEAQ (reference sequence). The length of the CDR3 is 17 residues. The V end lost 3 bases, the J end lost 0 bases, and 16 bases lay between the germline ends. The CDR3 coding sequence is TGTGCCAGCAGCTTCCTCGGAGCCGCGGGTAGCACAGATACGCAGTATTTT. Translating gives CASSFLGAAGSTDTQYF.

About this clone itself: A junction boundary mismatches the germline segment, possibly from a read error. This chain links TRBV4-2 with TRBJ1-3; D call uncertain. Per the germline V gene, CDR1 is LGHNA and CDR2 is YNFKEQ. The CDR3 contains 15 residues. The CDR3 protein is CASSQLREAGNPIYF. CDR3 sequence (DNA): TGTGCCAGCAGCCAACTGAGGGAGGCTGGAAACCCCATATATTTT.

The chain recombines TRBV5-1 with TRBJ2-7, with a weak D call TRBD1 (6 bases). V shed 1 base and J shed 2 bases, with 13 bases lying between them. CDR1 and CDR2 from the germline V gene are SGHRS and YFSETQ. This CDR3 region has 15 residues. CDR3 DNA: TGCGCCAGCAGCTTGTTTACAGGGCTAACCTACGAGCAGTACTTC. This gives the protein CASSLFTGLTYEQYF.